Described below is a single T cell receptor beta chain sequence and its context. Other DNA sequences in this specimen translate into the identical CDR3. Data came from immunoSEQ multiplex PCR; TCRdb stores just in-frame clones and leaves some out. The sample has approximately 530,000 clones, around nine tenths seen once. This sample is drawn from a study of blood T cell repertoires in COVID-19. Seattle-derived patients entered the study during active infection and were followed longitudinally. V was cut by 3 bases and J by 6 bases, with 3 bases left in between. This CDR3 comprises 11 residues. Germline CDR1 SEHNR, CDR2 FQNEAQ (reference sequence).

The chain is built from TRBV7-9 and TRBJ2-1; D uncertain. This clonotype was obtained from a woman aged 45-65 years with COVID-19, enrolled during active disease. The source material was peripheral blood. The CDR3 DNA sequence: TGTGCCAGCAGCTTCAGCAATGAGCAGTTCTTC. Amino acid sequence: CASSFSNEQFF.